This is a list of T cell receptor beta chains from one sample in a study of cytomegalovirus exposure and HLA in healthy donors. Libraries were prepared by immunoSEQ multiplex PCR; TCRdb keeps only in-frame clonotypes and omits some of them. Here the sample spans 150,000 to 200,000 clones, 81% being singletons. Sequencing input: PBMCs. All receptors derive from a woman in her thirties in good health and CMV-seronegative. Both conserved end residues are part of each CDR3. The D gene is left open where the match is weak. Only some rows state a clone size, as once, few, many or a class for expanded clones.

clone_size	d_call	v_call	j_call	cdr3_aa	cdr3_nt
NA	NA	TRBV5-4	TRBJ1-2	CASSLGGGYTF	TGTGCCAGCAGCTTGGGAGGGGGCTACACCTTC
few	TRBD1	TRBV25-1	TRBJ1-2	CASSDYFPGQGADGYTF	TGTGCCAGCAGTGACTACTTTCCGGGACAGGGGGCGGATGGCTACACCTTC
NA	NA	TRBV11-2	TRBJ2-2	CASSLPTGELFF	TGTGCCAGCAGCTTACCAACCGGGGAGCTGTTTTTT
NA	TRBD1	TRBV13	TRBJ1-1	CASSRKQGAQAFF	TGTGCCAGCAGCAGAAAACAGGGGGCTCAAGCTTTCTTT
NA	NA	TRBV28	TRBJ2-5	CASSLTGGGETQYF	TGTGCCAGCAGTTTGACGGGGGGCGGGGAGACCCAGTACTTC
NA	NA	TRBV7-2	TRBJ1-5	CASSLVGGSNQPQHF	TGTGCCAGCAGCTTAGTGGGAGGGAGCAATCAGCCCCAGCATTTT
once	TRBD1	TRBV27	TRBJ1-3	CASSSLSQGVAGNTIYF	TGTGCCAGCAGTAGCCTATCCCAGGGGGTTGCTGGAAACACCATATATTTT
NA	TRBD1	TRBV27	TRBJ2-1	CASSPHRGPSSSYNEQFF	TGTGCCAGCAGTCCCCACAGGGGACCCTCCAGCTCCTACAATGAGCAGTTCTTC
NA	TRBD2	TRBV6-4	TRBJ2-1	CASSAKTSGRFIEQFF	TGTGCCAGCAGTGCAAAGACTAGCGGGAGATTCATTGAGCAGTTCTTC
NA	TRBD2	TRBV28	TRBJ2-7	CASSPHAGGIEQYF	TGTGCCAGCAGTCCCCACGCGGGGGGCATCGAGCAGTACTTC
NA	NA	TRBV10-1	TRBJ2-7	CASSEGAGYEQYF	TGCGCCAGCAGTGAAGGGGCAGGGTACGAGCAGTACTTC
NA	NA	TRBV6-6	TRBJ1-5	CASRQDAIRNQPQHF	TGTGCCAGCAGACAGGACGCGATACGCAATCAGCCCCAGCATTTT
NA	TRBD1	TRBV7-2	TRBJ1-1	CASSLRQGPNTEAFF	TGTGCCAGCAGCCTACGACAGGGACCGAACACTGAAGCTTTCTTT
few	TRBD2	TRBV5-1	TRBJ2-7	CASSQDLYGGGYIYEQYF	TGCGCCAGCAGCCAAGATCTTTACGGCGGGGGGTATATTTACGAGCAGTACTTC
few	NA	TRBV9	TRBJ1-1	CASSPIESYEAFF	TGTGCCAGCAGCCCGATCGAGAGTTATGAAGCTTTCTTT
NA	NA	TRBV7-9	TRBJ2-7	CASSLTPSYEQYF	TGTGCCAGCAGCTTAACACCTTCCTACGAGCAGTACTTC
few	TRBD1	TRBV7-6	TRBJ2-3	CASSLVGQGARGTDTQYF	TGTGCCAGCAGCTTAGTGGGACAGGGGGCGCGGGGCACAGATACGCAGTATTTT
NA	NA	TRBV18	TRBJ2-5	CASSPGSGIQETQYF	TGTGCCAGCTCACCAGGATCAGGGATCCAAGAGACCCAGTACTTC
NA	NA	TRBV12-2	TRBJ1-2	CASRQDRTGPNYGYTF	TGTGCAAGTCGCCAAGACCGTACAGGCCCTAACTATGGCTACACCTTC
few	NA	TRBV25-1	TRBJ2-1	CASDPTEGNEQFF	TGTGCCAGCGACCCGACGGAGGGGAATGAGCAGTTCTTC
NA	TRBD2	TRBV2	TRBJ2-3	CASTLLAGGLTTDTQYF	TGTGCCAGCACCCTCCTAGCGGGGGGGCTTACCACAGATACGCAGTATTTT
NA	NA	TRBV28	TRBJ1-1	CASSSGGPSTEAFF	TGTGCCAGCAGTTCCGGGGGGCCGAGCACTGAAGCTTTCTTT
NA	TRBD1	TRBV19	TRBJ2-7	CASSMGTGAYEQYF	TGTGCCAGTAGTATGGGAACAGGGGCCTACGAGCAGTACTTC
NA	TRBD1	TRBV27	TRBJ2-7	CASSPGTASFYGGEQYF	TGTGCCAGCAGTCCGGGGACAGCTTCGTTCTATGGAGGAGAGCAGTACTTC
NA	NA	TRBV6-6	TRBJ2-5	CASILQGTQYF	TGTGCCAGCATCTTACAGGGGACCCAGTACTTC
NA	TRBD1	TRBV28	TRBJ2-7	CASEPGQGYEQYF	TGTGCCAGCGAACCGGGACAGGGGTACGAGCAGTACTTC
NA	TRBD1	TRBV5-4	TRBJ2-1	CASSLRTGNNEQFF	TGTGCCAGCAGCTTACGGACAGGGAACAATGAGCAGTTCTTC
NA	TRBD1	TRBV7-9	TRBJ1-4	CASSLYDRGGQNEKLFF	TGTGCCAGCAGCTTATACGACAGGGGGGGACAGAATGAAAAACTGTTTTTT
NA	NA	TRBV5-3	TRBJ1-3	CARSGVISGNTVYF	TGTGCCAGAAGCGGAGTCATCTCTGGAAACACCGTATATTTT
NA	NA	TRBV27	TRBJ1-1	CASTTATFTEAFF	TGTGCCAGCACGACAGCGACGTTCACTGAAGCTTTCTTT
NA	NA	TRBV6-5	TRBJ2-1	CASSYKGGAYNEQFF	TGTGCCAGCAGTTACAAAGGGGGGGCCTACAATGAGCAGTTCTTC
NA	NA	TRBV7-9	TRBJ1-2	CASSLLSGPRYGYTF	TGTGCCAGCAGCTTACTATCAGGGCCCCGTTATGGCTACACCTTC